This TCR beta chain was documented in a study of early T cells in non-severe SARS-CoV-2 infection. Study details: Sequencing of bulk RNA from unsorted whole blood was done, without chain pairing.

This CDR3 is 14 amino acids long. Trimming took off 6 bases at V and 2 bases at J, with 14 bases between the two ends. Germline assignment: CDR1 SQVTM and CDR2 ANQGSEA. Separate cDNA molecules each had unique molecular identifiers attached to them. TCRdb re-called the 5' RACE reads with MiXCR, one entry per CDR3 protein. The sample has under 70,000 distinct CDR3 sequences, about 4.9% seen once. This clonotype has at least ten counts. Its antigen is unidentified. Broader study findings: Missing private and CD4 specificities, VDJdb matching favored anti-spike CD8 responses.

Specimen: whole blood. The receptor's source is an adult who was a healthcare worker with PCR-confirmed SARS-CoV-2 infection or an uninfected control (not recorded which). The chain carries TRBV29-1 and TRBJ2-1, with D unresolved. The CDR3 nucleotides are TGCAGCGTGACAAGTAGTTTCACCTACAATGAGCAGTTCTTC. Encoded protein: CSVTSSFTYNEQFF.